This is a list of T cell receptor beta chains from one sample in a study of blood T cell repertoires in COVID-19. Data came from immunoSEQ multiplex PCR; TCRdb stores just in-frame clones and leaves some out. The repertoire includes 60,000 to 75,000 clones, around nine tenths of them detected once, and around a fifth sits in the top ten. Sequencing was carried out using peripheral blood. These receptors all stem from a woman older than 75 with acute or convalescent COVID-19. The CDR3 runs from the conserved cysteine through the conserved F or W. Each record gives: clone size, V gene, J gene, D gene, CDR3 DNA, CDR3 protein. D genes are given only for firm matches. Some rows mark clone size as missing; the rest say once, few, many or name a class of expanded clone.

clone size: -
V gene: TRBV10-3
J gene: TRBJ2-5
D gene: TRBD2
CDR3 DNA: TGTGCCATCAGCGATAGCGGGGCTCAAGAGACCCAGTACTTC
CDR3 protein: CAISDSGAQETQYF

clone size: -
V gene: TRBV5-1
J gene: TRBJ2-7
D gene: TRBD1
CDR3 DNA: TGCGCCAGCAGCTCGACAGGGGAACCCTACGAGCAGTACTTC
CDR3 protein: CASSSTGEPYEQYF

clone size: few
V gene: TRBV6-5
J gene: TRBJ1-6
D gene: TRBD1
CDR3 DNA: TGTGCCAGCAGTTACCGGGACAGCAATTCACCCCTCCACTTT
CDR3 protein: CASSYRDSNSPLHF

clone size: -
V gene: TRBV29-1
J gene: TRBJ1-2
D gene: TRBD1
CDR3 DNA: TGCAGCGTTGAAGATCCGCTTGGGACAGACGGGGGCTACACCTTC
CDR3 protein: CSVEDPLGTDGGYTF

clone size: -
V gene: TRBV6-6
J gene: TRBJ1-2
D gene: -
CDR3 DNA: TGTGCCAGCAGAAAAACAGATGGGACAATCTATGGCTACACCTTC
CDR3 protein: CASRKTDGTIYGYTF

clone size: -
V gene: TRBV14
J gene: TRBJ1-2
D gene: -
CDR3 DNA: TGTGCCAGCAGCCAAGGAGAGGGAGGGTATGGCTACACCTTC
CDR3 protein: CASSQGEGGYGYTF

clone size: -
V gene: TRBV18
J gene: TRBJ2-5
D gene: -
CDR3 DNA: TGTGCCAGCTCACCACGGGTAGGAGGGACCCCAGAGACCCAGTACTTC
CDR3 protein: CASSPRVGGTPETQYF

clone size: -
V gene: TRBV6-5
J gene: TRBJ2-5
D gene: -
CDR3 DNA: TGTGCCAGCAGCCCACTCCAAGAGACCCAGTACTTC
CDR3 protein: CASSPLQETQYF

clone size: -
V gene: TRBV19
J gene: TRBJ2-1
D gene: -
CDR3 DNA: TGTGCCAGTAGTTATTCGGGGAATGAGCAGTTCTTC
CDR3 protein: CASSYSGNEQFF

clone size: -
V gene: TRBV7-2
J gene: TRBJ2-7
D gene: -
CDR3 DNA: TGTGCCAGCAGCTCAACCCGGGTTCAATCCGAGCAGTACTTC
CDR3 protein: CASSSTRVQSEQYF

clone size: -
V gene: TRBV5-8
J gene: TRBJ1-5
D gene: TRBD1
CDR3 DNA: TGTGCCAGCAGTATAGGACAGGGCGACAATCAGCCCCAGCATTTT
CDR3 protein: CASSIGQGDNQPQHF

clone size: few
V gene: TRBV28
J gene: TRBJ1-2
D gene: TRBD1
CDR3 DNA: TGTGCCAGCGCCGAACATTCAACAGGGGGCCATGGCTACACCTTC
CDR3 protein: CASAEHSTGGHGYTF

clone size: -
V gene: TRBV6-5
J gene: TRBJ1-1
D gene: TRBD1
CDR3 DNA: TGTGCCAGCAGGGACCGGGACAGGGCGGTCGCTTTCTTT
CDR3 protein: CASRDRDRAVAFF

clone size: -
V gene: TRBV6-6
J gene: TRBJ2-5
D gene: TRBD2
CDR3 DNA: TGTGCCAGCACAGGGACTAGGGGTGGGGAGACCCAGTACTTC
CDR3 protein: CASTGTRGGETQYF

clone size: -
V gene: TRBV6-5
J gene: TRBJ1-1
D gene: -
CDR3 DNA: TGTGCCAGCACTCCCAGACTTATGAACACTGAAGCTTTCTTT
CDR3 protein: CASTPRLMNTEAFF

clone size: -
V gene: TRBV7-2
J gene: TRBJ1-1
D gene: -
CDR3 DNA: TGTGCCAGCAGCTCACAACCACAGGGGAACACTGAAGCTTTCTTT
CDR3 protein: CASSSQPQGNTEAFF

clone size: -
V gene: TRBV27
J gene: TRBJ1-2
D gene: -
CDR3 DNA: TGTGCCAGCAGTTTAACCCCGACAGTCCCCTATGGCTACACCTTC
CDR3 protein: CASSLTPTVPYGYTF

clone size: -
V gene: TRBV19
J gene: TRBJ1-4
D gene: TRBD1
CDR3 DNA: TGTGCCAGTAGTGCGGGACAGGGAAGCGAAAAACTGTTTTTT
CDR3 protein: CASSAGQGSEKLFF

clone size: -
V gene: TRBV5-1
J gene: TRBJ2-6
D gene: TRBD1
CDR3 DNA: TGCGCCAGCAGCGCGGGACAGGGGGCGCATGGGGCCAACGTCCTGACTTTC
CDR3 protein: CASSAGQGAHGANVLTF

clone size: -
V gene: TRBV5-8
J gene: TRBJ1-3
D gene: -
CDR3 DNA: TGTGCCAGCAGCTTCCAGGGGTTGGCTGGAAACACCATATATTTT
CDR3 protein: CASSFQGLAGNTIYF

clone size: -
V gene: TRBV28
J gene: TRBJ2-5
D gene: -
CDR3 DNA: TGTGCCAGCGACCCCGGGGGGCGTCGAGAGACCCAGTACTTC
CDR3 protein: CASDPGGRRETQYF

clone size: -
V gene: TRBV28
J gene: TRBJ1-2
D gene: -
CDR3 DNA: TGTGCCAGCAGTTTCCACAGGGTCGAGGTTGGTGGCTACACCTTC
CDR3 protein: CASSFHRVEVGGYTF

clone size: -
V gene: TRBV5-1
J gene: TRBJ2-5
D gene: -
CDR3 DNA: TGCGCCAGCAGCTTGGCCGGAGGGTTAAGTCGGGGTGAGACCCAGTACTTC
CDR3 protein: CASSLAGGLSRGETQYF

clone size: -
V gene: TRBV10-3
J gene: TRBJ2-3
D gene: TRBD1
CDR3 DNA: TGTGCCATCAGGCCCGGGACAGCCTTCACAGATACGCAGTATTTT
CDR3 protein: CAIRPGTAFTDTQYF

clone size: few
V gene: TRBV27
J gene: TRBJ1-5
D gene: TRBD1
CDR3 DNA: TGTGCCAGCAGTTCCAGGGGGCAGATTCAGCCCCAGCATTTT
CDR3 protein: CASSSRGQIQPQHF

clone size: -
V gene: TRBV6-5
J gene: TRBJ2-5
D gene: TRBD2
CDR3 DNA: TGTGCCAGCAAACTAGCGGGAGCAGGAGAGACCCAGTACTTC
CDR3 protein: CASKLAGAGETQYF

clone size: -
V gene: TRBV4-1
J gene: TRBJ2-3
D gene: -
CDR3 DNA: TGCGCCAGCTTACCGGGAAACCTGGACGCGTTCAAAGATACGCAGTATTTT
CDR3 protein: CASLPGNLDAFKDTQYF

clone size: -
V gene: TRBV19
J gene: TRBJ2-1
D gene: -
CDR3 DNA: TGTGCCAGTAGTCCTAGGACAGATCGAGAGCAGTTCTTC
CDR3 protein: CASSPRTDREQFF

clone size: -
V gene: TRBV28
J gene: TRBJ2-1
D gene: -
CDR3 DNA: TGTGCCACCCGCAGAACCTCCTACAATGAGCAGTTCTTC
CDR3 protein: CATRRTSYNEQFF

clone size: -
V gene: TRBV28
J gene: TRBJ2-3
D gene: -
CDR3 DNA: TGTGCCAGCAACTTCATCTTCGGAGATAGGCGGGATACGCAGTATTTT
CDR3 protein: CASNFIFGDRRDTQYF

clone size: -
V gene: TRBV7-8
J gene: TRBJ1-1
D gene: -
CDR3 DNA: TGTGCCAGCAGGCCTGCGGGGGGGTCCACTGAAGCTTTCTTT
CDR3 protein: CASRPAGGSTEAFF

clone size: once
V gene: TRBV5-4
J gene: TRBJ2-5
D gene: TRBD2
CDR3 DNA: TGTGCCAGCAGCTTGGGATCTACTAGCGGGCAGACCCAGTACTTC
CDR3 protein: CASSLGSTSGQTQYF

clone size: -
V gene: TRBV9
J gene: TRBJ2-1
D gene: -
CDR3 DNA: TGTGCCAGCAGCGTAATGGGAGTTAATGAGCAGTTCTTC
CDR3 protein: CASSVMGVNEQFF

clone size: -
V gene: TRBV6-1
J gene: TRBJ1-5
D gene: -
CDR3 DNA: TGTGCCAGCAGTGAAGACAGGTCCCAGCATTTT
CDR3 protein: CASSEDRSQHF

clone size: -
V gene: TRBV7-2
J gene: TRBJ2-7
D gene: -
CDR3 DNA: TGTGCCAGCAGCTTAGGGACGGGAGACTTCTACGAGCAGTACTTC
CDR3 protein: CASSLGTGDFYEQYF

clone size: -
V gene: TRBV7-2
J gene: TRBJ2-3
D gene: -
CDR3 DNA: TGTGCCAGCAGCTTAACAGGCCCCGGTACGCAGTATTTT
CDR3 protein: CASSLTGPGTQYF

clone size: once
V gene: TRBV2
J gene: TRBJ1-2
D gene: TRBD1
CDR3 DNA: TGTGCCAGCAGTCCGCCCGGGACAGGAAGCTATGGCTACACCTTC
CDR3 protein: CASSPPGTGSYGYTF

clone size: -
V gene: TRBV11-2
J gene: TRBJ1-4
D gene: TRBD1
CDR3 DNA: TGTGCCAGCAGCTTAGTGACCCCCGGGACAGGGAATGAAAAACTGTTTTTT
CDR3 protein: CASSLVTPGTGNEKLFF

clone size: -
V gene: TRBV6-2/TRBV6-3
J gene: TRBJ2-1
D gene: -
CDR3 DNA: TGTGCCAGCAGTTACTCGAGGGTCGAGCAGTTCTTC
CDR3 protein: CASSYSRVEQFF

clone size: -
V gene: TRBV5-1
J gene: TRBJ2-1
D gene: TRBD1
CDR3 DNA: TGCGCCAGCAGCTCCCTCCCAACCTACGGACAGGGGGTCTCCTACAATGAGCAGTTCTTC
CDR3 protein: CASSSLPTYGQGVSYNEQFF

clone size: -
V gene: TRBV29-1
J gene: TRBJ2-5
D gene: -
CDR3 DNA: TGCAGCGGTCGACAGGACTCTCGGGAGACCCAGTACTTC
CDR3 protein: CSGRQDSRETQYF

clone size: few
V gene: TRBV7-6
J gene: TRBJ2-2
D gene: -
CDR3 DNA: TGTGCCAGCACCCCGGGACAATCGAACACCGGGGAGCTGTTTTTT
CDR3 protein: CASTPGQSNTGELFF